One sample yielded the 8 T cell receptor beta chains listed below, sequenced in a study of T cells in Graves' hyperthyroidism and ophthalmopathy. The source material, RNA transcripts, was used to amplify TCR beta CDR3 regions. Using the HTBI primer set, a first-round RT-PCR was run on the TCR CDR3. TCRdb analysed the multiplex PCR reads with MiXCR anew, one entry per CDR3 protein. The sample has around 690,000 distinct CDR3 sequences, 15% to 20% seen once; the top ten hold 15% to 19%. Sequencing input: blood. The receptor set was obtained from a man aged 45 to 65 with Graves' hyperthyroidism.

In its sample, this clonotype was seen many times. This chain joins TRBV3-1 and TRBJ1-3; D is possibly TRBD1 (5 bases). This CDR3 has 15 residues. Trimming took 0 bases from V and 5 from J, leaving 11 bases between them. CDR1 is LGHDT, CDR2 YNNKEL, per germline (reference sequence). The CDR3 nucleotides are TGTGCCAGCAGCCAAGATGTAGGGGCTAGAAACACCATATATTTT. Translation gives CASSQDVGARNTIYF.

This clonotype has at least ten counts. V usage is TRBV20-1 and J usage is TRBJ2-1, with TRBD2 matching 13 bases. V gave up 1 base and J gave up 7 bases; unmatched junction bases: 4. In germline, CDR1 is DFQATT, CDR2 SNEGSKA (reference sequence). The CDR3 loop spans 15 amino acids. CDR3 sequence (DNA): TGCAGTGCTAGAGGGACTAGCGGGAGTTTGAATGAGCAGTTCTTC. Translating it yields CSARGTSGSLNEQFF.

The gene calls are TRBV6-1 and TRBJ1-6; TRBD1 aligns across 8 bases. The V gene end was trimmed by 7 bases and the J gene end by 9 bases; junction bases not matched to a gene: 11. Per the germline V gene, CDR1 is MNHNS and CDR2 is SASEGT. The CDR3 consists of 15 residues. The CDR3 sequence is CASTVWTGNVSPLHF. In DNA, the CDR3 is TGTGCCAGCACGGTTTGGACAGGGAATGTTTCACCCCTCCACTTT.

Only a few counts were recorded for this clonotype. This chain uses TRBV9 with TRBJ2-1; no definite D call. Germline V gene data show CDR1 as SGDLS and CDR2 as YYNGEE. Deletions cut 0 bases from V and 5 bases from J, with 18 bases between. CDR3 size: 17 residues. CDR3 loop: CASSVDPFPRYDNEQFF. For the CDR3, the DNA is TGTGCCAGCAGCGTAGACCCCTTCCCCCGCTATGACAATGAGCAGTTCTTC.

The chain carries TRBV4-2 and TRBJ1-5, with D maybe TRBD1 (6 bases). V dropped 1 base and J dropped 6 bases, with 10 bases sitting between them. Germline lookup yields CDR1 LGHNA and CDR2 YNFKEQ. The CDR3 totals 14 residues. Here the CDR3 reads CASSQVRGTQPQHF. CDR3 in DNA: TGTGCCAGCAGCCAAGTTAGGGGGACTCAGCCCCAGCATTTT.

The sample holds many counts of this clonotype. The CDR3 DNA is TGCGCCAGTAGCCGGGGAGGGCCATATAATTCACCCCTCCACTTT. It is translated as CASSRGGPYNSPLHF. The rearrangement joins TRBV5-1 to TRBJ1-6, with D unclear. Trimming took 8 bases from V and 4 from J, leaving 16 bases between them. Per germline, CDR1 SGHRS and CDR2 YFSETQ. CDR3 size: 15 residues.

The CDR3 reads CASSWDRPLSSYNSPLHF. CDR3 nucleotides: TGTGCCAGCAGCTGGGACAGGCCGTTAAGCTCCTATAATTCACCCCTCCACTTT. The J gene is TRBJ1-6, the V gene TRBV7-2; 8 nucleotides line up with TRBD1. Germline CDR1 and CDR2: SGHTA and FQGNSA. V was pared by 4 bases and J by 0 bases, with 8 bases of the junction left unmatched. The CDR3 is 18 residues long.

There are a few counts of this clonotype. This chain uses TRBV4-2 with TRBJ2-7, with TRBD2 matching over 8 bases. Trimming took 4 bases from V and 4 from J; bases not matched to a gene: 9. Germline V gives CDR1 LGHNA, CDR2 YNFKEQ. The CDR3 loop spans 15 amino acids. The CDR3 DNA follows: TGTGCCAGCAGCCCGGGGGGGGCTAGCGGGTACGAGCAGTACTTC. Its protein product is CASSPGGASGYEQYF.